This T cell receptor (beta chain) was identified in a study of blood T cell repertoires in COVID-19. Study as a whole: COVID-19 samples, acute and convalescent, were from the United States, Italy and Spain. T cells, B-cell-depleted T cells, or PBMCs provided the cDNA or gDNA that served as material.

Assay used: immunoSEQ multiplex PCR; TCRdb lists only in-frame clones, some missing. The table has over 85,000 clones, about 72% seen once. The CDR3 has 13 amino acids. Trimming removed 2 bases at V and 4 bases at J, with 8 bases between. Germline lookup yields CDR1 MDHEN and CDR2 SYDVKM. This clone was seen only once. Other DNA sequences in the sample encode the same CDR3. The rearrangement joins TRBV28 to TRBJ1-2, with D perhaps TRBD1 (5 bases). Source material: peripheral blood. The TCR comes from a woman aged 55-69 years with acute or convalescent COVID-19. The CDR3 DNA reads TGTGCCAGCAGTTTACTTGGGGCCTATGGCTACACCTTC. This sequence encodes CASSLLGAYGYTF.